The T cell receptor beta chain described here comes from a study of cytomegalovirus exposure and HLA in healthy donors. Overall study findings and caveats: CMV serostatus was the sole immune exposure data available.

Only a few counts were recorded for this clone. The target antigen is unknown. The PCR made use of 60 Vbeta and 13 Jbeta primers. TCRdb keeps only in-frame clones here, not all; method: immunoSEQ multiplex PCR. The repertoire includes 110,000 to 150,000 clones, around a tenth of them detected once, and approximately 2% sits in the top ten. Healthy bone marrow donors made up the donors. Source material: PBMCs. The sequence came from a male donor in good health and CMV-seronegative.

Here the CDR3 DNA reads TGTGCCAGCAGCGTAGCGGGGGGGGGATACAATGAGCAGTTCTTC. It yields the protein CASSVAGGGYNEQFF. The V gene is TRBV9, the J gene TRBJ2-1, with 8 nucleotides matching TRBD2. Germline CDR1 is SGDLS and CDR2 is YYNGEE. CDR3 length: 15 amino acids. V lost 0 bases to trimming and J lost 4 bases; unmatched junction nucleotides: 3.